The clone carrying this T cell receptor (beta chain) was counted a few times. The antigen is not known. This sample is drawn from a study of siplizumab effects on memory and regulatory T cells. Study findings and constraints: Memory cells seemed less diverse than naive T cells, which seemed major alloresponse contributors. Naive or memory phenotype was unassignable for roughly 75-97% of proliferating CD4+ or CD8+ clones. Reactions containing siplizumab showed mappable alloreactive CD4+ clones averaging around 70% Treg-derived, versus about 27% in controls.

Looked up from germline, CDR1 is SGHVS and CDR2 is FQNEAQ. The CDR3 runs to 15 residues. Trimming at V came to 3 bases and at J to 3 bases, leaving 5 bases not matched to a gene. Profiled with immunoSEQ multiplex PCR; TCRdb holds only in-frame clones, not every one. The sample gives approximately 65,000 clones, over 65% of which show up once; approximately 3.8% is in the top ten. The material sequenced was memory CD4+ T cells sorted from blood. The J gene is TRBJ1-5, the V gene TRBV7-8, with TRBD1 matching over 7 bases. This sequence was found in a human donor in good health. The CDR3 loop is CASSFWDSYNQPQHF. CDR3 DNA: TGTGCCAGCAGCTTTTGGGACAGCTACAATCAGCCCCAGCATTTT.